Described below is a single TCR beta chain sequence and its context. Its antigen is not known. This entry is derived from a study of OX40 agonist ivuxolimab in advanced cancers. Study at large: Across the patients, intravenous ivuxolimab was delivered every 2 weeks at 0.01 to 10 mg/kg. Among those treated, three patients had partial responses, one with hepatocellular carcinoma and two with cutaneous melanoma. Findings and caveats of the study: In a subset of nonresponders, normalized T-cell clonal expansion was also low.

The CDR3 runs 13 residues. Trimming left V 4 bases short and J 3 bases short, with 6 bases between. Germline V gives CDR1 MDHEN, CDR2 SYDVKM. The timepoints at which blood was sampled were baseline, cycle 4 day 1, and cycle 7 day 1. The data were produced by immunoSEQ multiplex PCR, yet TCRdb's version contains in-frame clones alone and is incomplete. The data contain about 69,000 clones, about 85% of them singletons. The genes are TRBV28 and TRBJ1-4; no clear D. This TCR was sampled from an adult with an advanced solid tumor such as melanoma, head and neck, liver or kidney cancer. The sequencing used CD4+ or CD8+ T cells sorted from blood, collected in a trial of the OX40 agonist ivuxolimab. The CDR3 reads CASSYGSNEKLFF. CDR3 bases: TGTGCCAGCAGTTACGGATCTAATGAAAAACTGTTTTTT. Based on the CDR3 plus reference TRBV28 and TRBJ1-4, the full variable domain is DVKVTQSSRYLVKRTGEKVFLECVQDMDHENMFWYRQDPGLGLRLIYFSYDVKMKEKGDIPEGYSVSREKKERFSLILESASTNQTSMYLCASSYGSNEKLFFGSGTQLSVL.